This entry lists 13 T cell receptor beta chains sequenced from one sample in a study of monozygotic twins with inflammatory bowel disease. One entry per CDR3 protein, without DNA, is what TCRdb gives after re-calling the 5' RACE reads. This sample's clone table lists fewer than 550,000 distinct CDR3 sequences. Sequenced: blood. These receptor sequences come from a human donor with ulcerative colitis or Crohn's disease, or a healthy co-twin of an affected twin (not recorded which).

This sequence joins TRBV3-1 and TRBJ2-1; TCRdb selects TRBD2, and the lack of DNA leaves this call unchecked. CDR1 is LGHDT, CDR2 YNNKEL, per germline (reference sequence). This CDR3 is built from 15 residues. CDR3 loop: CASRRLAGAHNEQFF.

The chain employs TRBV29-1 and TRBJ1-1; the TRBD1 assignment by TCRdb is unverifiable without DNA. Germline V CDR1 and CDR2: SQVTM, ANQGSEA. The CDR3 runs to 11 residues. CDR3 amino acids: CSSGQGSEAFF.

The rearrangement uses TRBV7-6 and TRBJ1-3. This CDR3 is built from 15 residues. Germline values: CDR1 SGHVS, CDR2 FNYEAQ. CDR3 loop: CASSPTDGAGNTIYF.

The J gene is TRBJ1-2, the V gene TRBV19. Germline V gives CDR1 LNHDA, CDR2 SQIVND (reference sequence). This CDR3 is built from 14 residues. The CDR3 sequence is CASSKDRANYGYTF.

The chain has TRBV9 and TRBJ2-7; TCRdb gives TRBD2 as the D gene, but with no DNA this cannot be confirmed. The CDR3 extends over 14 amino acids. Germline lookup yields CDR1 SGDLS and CDR2 YYNGEE. CDR3 amino acids: CASSVEAAGGEQYF. Supplemented by reference TRBV9 and TRBJ2-7, the full variable domain reads DSGVTQTPKHLITATGQRVTLRCSPRSGDLSVYWYQQSLDQGLQFLIQYYNGEERAKGNILERFSAQQFPDLHSELNLSSLELGDSALYFCASSVEAAGGEQYFGPGTRLTVT.

The V call is TRBV10-3, the J call TRBJ2-7; TCRdb designates TRBD1, a call that cannot be tested without DNA. This CDR3 comprises 14 residues. Germline CDR1 and CDR2: ENHRY and SYGVKD. The CDR3 loop is CAISQTGLPYEQYF.

This chain links TRBV7-3 with TRBJ1-3. Germline V CDR1 and CDR2: SGHTA, FQGTGA. The CDR3 spans 14 residues. This CDR3 is CASSLTTSGNTIYF.

The CDR3 loop reads CASKFSLNTEAFF. This sequence joins TRBV6-2 or TRBV6-3 and TRBJ1-1. This CDR3 comprises 13 residues. Per the germline V gene, CDR1 is MNHEY and CDR2 is SVGEGT.

The rearrangement links TRBV9 to TRBJ1-2. The germline gives CDR1 SGDLS, CDR2 YYNGEE. The length of the CDR3 is 12 residues. The CDR3 spells CASSADGYGYTF. Filled out from reference TRBV9 and TRBJ1-2, the complete variable domain reads DSGVTQTPKHLITATGQRVTLRCSPRSGDLSVYWYQQSLDQGLQFLIQYYNGEERAKGNILERFSAQQFPDLHSELNLSSLELGDSALYFCASSADGYGYTFGSGTRLTVV.

The V call is TRBV7-9, the J call TRBJ1-2; TCRdb gives TRBD1 as the D gene, but with no DNA this cannot be confirmed. The CDR3 is 15 residues long. Germline CDR1 reads SEHNR; CDR2 reads FQNEAQ (reference sequence). The chain's CDR3 is CASSPGTEAFYGYTF.

This chain connects TRBV11-2 to TRBJ1-5. The CDR3 consists of 14 residues. CDR1 is SGHAT and CDR2 is FQNNGV in the germline V gene. CDR3 protein: CASSEGVGNQPQHF.

The J gene is TRBJ2-1, the V gene TRBV10-3; with no DNA, the TCRdb D assignment of TRBD2 cannot be verified. CDR1 is ENHRY, CDR2 SYGVKD, per germline. The CDR3 loop spans 12 amino acids. The CDR3 loop reads CAIGLAGEEQFF.

This rearrangement joins TRBV5-1 to TRBJ1-1. The germline gives CDR1 SGHRS, CDR2 YFSETQ. CDR3 length: 15 residues. CDR3 sequence: CASSLEGPWKTEAFF.